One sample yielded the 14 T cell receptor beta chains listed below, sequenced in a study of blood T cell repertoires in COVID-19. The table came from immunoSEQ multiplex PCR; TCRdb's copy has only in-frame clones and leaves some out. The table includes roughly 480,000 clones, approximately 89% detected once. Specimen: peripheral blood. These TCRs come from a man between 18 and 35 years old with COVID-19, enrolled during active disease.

The chain's CDR3 is CASSADRRSYEQYF. The CDR3 DNA follows: TGTGCCAGCTCCGCCGACAGACGGTCCTACGAGCAGTACTTC. This chain links TRBV18 with TRBJ2-7; possibly TRBD1 for D (5 bases). Germline V lookup: CDR1 KGHSH, CDR2 LQKENI. The CDR3 sequence is 14 residues long. V gave up 6 bases and J gave up 1 base, with 13 bases separating them.

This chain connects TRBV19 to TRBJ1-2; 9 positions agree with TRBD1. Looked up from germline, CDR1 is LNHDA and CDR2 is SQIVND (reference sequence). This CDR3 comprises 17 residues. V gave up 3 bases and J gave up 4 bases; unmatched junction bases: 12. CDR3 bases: TGTGCCAGTAGTATTCTATCGGGACAGGGAAGAACCTATGGCTACACCTTC. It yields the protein CASSILSGQGRTYGYTF.

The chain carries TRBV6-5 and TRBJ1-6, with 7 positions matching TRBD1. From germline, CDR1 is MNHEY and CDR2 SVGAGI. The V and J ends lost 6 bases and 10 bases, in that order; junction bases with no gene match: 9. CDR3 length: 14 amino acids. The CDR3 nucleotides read TGTGCCAGCAGCGGGGCAGGGGGACGATCACCCCTCCACTTT. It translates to CASSGAGGRSPLHF.

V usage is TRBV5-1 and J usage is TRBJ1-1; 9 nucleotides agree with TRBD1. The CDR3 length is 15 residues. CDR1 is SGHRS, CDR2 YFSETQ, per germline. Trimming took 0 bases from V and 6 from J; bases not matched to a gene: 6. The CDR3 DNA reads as TGCGCCAGCAGCTTGGAGGGACAGGGTGGTGCTGAAGCTTTCTTT. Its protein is CASSLEGQGGAEAFF.

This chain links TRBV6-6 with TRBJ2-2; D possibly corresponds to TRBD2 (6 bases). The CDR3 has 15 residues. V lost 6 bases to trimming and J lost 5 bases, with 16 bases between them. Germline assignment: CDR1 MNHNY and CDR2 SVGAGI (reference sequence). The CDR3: CASRLAELGTGELFF. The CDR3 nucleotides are TGTGCCAGCAGATTAGCGGAGCTTGGTACCGGGGAGCTGTTTTTT.

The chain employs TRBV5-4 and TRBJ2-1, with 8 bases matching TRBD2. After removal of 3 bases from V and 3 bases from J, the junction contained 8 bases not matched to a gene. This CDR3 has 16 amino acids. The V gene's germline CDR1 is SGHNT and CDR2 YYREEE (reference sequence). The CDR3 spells CASSSKAGESYNEQFF. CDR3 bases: TGTGCCAGCAGCTCGAAAGCGGGAGAGAGCTACAATGAGCAGTTCTTC. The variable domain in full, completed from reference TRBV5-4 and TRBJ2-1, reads ETGVTQSPTHLIKTRGQQVTLRCSSQSGHNTVSWYQQALGQGPQFIFQYYREEENGRGNFPPRFSGLQFPNYSSELNVNALELDDSALYLCASSSKAGESYNEQFFGPGTRLTVL.

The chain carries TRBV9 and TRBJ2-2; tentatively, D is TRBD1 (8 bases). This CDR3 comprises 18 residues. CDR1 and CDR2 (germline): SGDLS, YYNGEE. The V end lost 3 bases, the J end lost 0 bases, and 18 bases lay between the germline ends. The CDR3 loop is CASSENPGGQANTGELFF. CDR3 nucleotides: TGTGCCAGCAGCGAAAACCCGGGGGGACAGGCGAACACCGGGGAGCTGTTTTTT.

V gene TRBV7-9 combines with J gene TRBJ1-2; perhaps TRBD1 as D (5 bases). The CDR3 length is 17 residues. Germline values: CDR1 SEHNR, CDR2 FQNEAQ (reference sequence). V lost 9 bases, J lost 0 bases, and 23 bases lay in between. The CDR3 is CASLDGTPGSANYGYTF. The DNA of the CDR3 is TGTGCCAGTTTGGACGGGACTCCGGGGTCGGCTAACTATGGCTACACCTTC.

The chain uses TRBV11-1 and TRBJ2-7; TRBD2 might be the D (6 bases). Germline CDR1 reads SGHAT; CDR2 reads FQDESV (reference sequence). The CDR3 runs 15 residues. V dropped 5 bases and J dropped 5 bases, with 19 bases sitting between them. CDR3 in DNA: TGTGCCAGCAGCCCCCGCCCGACTAGTCCCCACGAGCAGTACTTC. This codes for CASSPRPTSPHEQYF.

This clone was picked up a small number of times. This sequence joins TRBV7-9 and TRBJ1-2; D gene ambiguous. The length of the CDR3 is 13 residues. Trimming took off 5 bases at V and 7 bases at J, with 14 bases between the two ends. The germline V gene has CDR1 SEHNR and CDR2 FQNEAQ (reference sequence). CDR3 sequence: CASSPSGAGGYTF. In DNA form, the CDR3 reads TGTGCCAGCAGCCCGAGCGGAGCCGGTGGCTACACCTTC.

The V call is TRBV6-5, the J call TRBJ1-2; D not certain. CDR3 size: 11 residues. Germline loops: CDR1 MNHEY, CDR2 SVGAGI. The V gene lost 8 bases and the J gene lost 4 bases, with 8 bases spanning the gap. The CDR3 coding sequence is TGTGCCAGCGGGCAGGCCTATGGCTACACCTTC. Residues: CASGQAYGYTF.

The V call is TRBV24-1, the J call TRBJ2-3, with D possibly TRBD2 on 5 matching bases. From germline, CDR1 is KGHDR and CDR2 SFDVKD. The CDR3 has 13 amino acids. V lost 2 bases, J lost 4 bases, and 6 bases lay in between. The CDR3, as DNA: TGTGCCACCAGTGATTCGAGGGCAGATACGCAGTATTTT. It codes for CATSDSRADTQYF.

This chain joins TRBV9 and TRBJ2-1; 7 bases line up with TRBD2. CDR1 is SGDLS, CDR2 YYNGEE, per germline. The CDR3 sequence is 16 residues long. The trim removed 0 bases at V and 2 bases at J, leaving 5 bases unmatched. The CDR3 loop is CASSVESGRPYNEQFF. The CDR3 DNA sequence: TGTGCCAGCAGCGTAGAATCCGGGAGGCCCTACAATGAGCAGTTCTTC.

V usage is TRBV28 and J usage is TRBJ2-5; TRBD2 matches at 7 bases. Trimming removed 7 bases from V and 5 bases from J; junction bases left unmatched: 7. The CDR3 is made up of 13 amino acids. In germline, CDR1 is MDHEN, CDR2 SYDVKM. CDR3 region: CASKREGWETQYF. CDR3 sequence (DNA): TGTGCCAGCAAAAGGGAGGGGTGGGAGACCCAGTACTTC. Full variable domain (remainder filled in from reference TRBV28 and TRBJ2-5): DVKVTQSSRYLVKRTGEKVFLECVQDMDHENMFWYRQDPGLGLRLIYFSYDVKMKEKGDIPEGYSVSREKKERFSLILESASTNQTSMYLCASKREGWETQYFGPGTRLLVL.